The clone carrying this T cell receptor (beta chain) was seen once. This entry is derived from a study of OX40 agonist ivuxolimab in advanced cancers. Study in general: Dose-escalation patients had hepatocellular carcinoma, melanoma, renal cell or head and neck cancer. A male proportion of about 84% was recorded, with mean age approximately 57 years and range 23 to 79.

Sequencing was performed with immunoSEQ multiplex PCR; in TCRdb, only in-frame clones are kept and a portion is missing. The sample includes 50,000 to 65,000 clones, 75% to 90% of them seen just once. The V and J ends lost 5 bases and 4 bases, in that order; junction bases with no gene match: 2. The CDR3 is made up of 15 amino acids. The V gene's germline CDR1 is ENHRY and CDR2 SYGVKD. Autoimmune disease history or systemic immunosuppression barred patients. Here the sequenced sample was CD4+ or CD8+ T cells sorted from blood, taken in a trial of the OX40 agonist ivuxolimab. The chain joins TRBV10-3 to TRBJ2-2; the match to TRBD2 covers 12 bases. The sequence was obtained from an adult with an advanced solid tumor such as melanoma, head and neck, liver or kidney cancer. The CDR3 protein is CAISPSGGATGELFF. CDR3 nucleotide sequence: TGTGCCATCAGTCCTAGCGGGGGGGCCACCGGGGAGCTGTTTTTT.